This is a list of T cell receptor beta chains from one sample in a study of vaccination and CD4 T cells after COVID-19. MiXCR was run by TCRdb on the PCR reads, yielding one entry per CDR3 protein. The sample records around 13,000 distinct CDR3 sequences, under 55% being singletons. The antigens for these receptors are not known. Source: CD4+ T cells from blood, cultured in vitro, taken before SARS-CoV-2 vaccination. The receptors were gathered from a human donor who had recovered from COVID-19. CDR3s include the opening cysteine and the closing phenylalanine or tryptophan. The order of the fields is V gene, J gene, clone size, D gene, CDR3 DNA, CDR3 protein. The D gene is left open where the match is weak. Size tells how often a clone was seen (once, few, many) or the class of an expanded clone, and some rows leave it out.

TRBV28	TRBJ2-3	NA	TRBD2	TGTGCCAGCAGTTCCGCTCGGTCTAGCGGTTACACAGATACGCAGTATTTT	CASSSARSSGYTDTQYF
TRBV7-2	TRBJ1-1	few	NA	TGTGCCAGCAGCCTCCCTCGATGGGCGAACACTGAAGCTTTCTTT	CASSLPRWANTEAFF
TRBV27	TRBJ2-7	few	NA	TGTGCCAGCAGTGCTGCACAGGGCTTGTCCTACGAGCAGTACTTC	CASSAAQGLSYEQYF
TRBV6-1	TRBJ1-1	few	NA	TGTGCCAGCAGTGAGCGGGGTGAAGCTTTCTTT	CASSERGEAFF
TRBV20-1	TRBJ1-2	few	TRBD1	TGCAGTGCCAACAAATTGGGCCCAGGGGGTGGCTACACCTTC	CSANKLGPGGGYTF
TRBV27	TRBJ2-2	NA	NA	TGTGCCAGCAGTTTCTACCTAGGCCCACCTGGGGAGCTGTTTTTT	CASSFYLGPPGELFF
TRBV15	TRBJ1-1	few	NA	TGTGCCACCAGCAGGGGATTTAACCTGGGGGACACTGAAGCTTTCTTT	CATSRGFNLGDTEAFF
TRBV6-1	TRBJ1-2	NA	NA	TGTGCCAGCAGTGCGGGGGAAGGAGGCTACACCTTC	CASSAGEGGYTF
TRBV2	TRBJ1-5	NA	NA	TGTGCCAGCAGTCGGGACACCTATAGCAATCAGCCCCAGCATTTT	CASSRDTYSNQPQHF
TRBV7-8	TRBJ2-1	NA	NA	TGTGCCAGCAGAAGTTTACAGGGAACGGCAGCGGAGAGGCAGTTCTTC	CASRSLQGTAAERQFF
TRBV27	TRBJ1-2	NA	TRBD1	TGTGCCAGCAGGCGGACAGGGTACGACTATGGCTACACCTTC	CASRRTGYDYGYTF
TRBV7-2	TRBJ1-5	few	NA	TGTGCCAGCAGCAGAGGGACGAAGCAGCCCCAGCATTTT	CASSRGTKQPQHF
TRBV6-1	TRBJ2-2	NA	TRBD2	TGTGCCAGCAGGCTACTACCGACCTCCCAGCGGGGGGCCACCGGGGAGCTGTTTTTT	CASRLLPTSQRGATGELFF
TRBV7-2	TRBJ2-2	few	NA	TGTGCCAGCAGCTTAGTTGTGGGGGAGCTGTTTTTT	CASSLVVGELFF
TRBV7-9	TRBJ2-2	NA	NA	TGTGCCAGGGATACACTAATTGGGGGCACCGGGGAGCTGTTTTTT	CARDTLIGGTGELFF
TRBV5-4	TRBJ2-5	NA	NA	TGTGCCAGCAGCTTGGCCGGGAGTCAGGAGACCCAGTACTTC	CASSLAGSQETQYF
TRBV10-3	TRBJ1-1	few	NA	TGTGCCATCGCTAGGGTGTCCGGAACTGAAGCTTTCTTT	CAIARVSGTEAFF
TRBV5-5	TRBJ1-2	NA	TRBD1	TGTGCCAGCAGCGAACAGGGGGCATCTGGCTACACCTTC	CASSEQGASGYTF
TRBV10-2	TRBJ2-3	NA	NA	TGCGCCAGCGAATTGGACAGAGACACAGATACGCAGTATTTT	CASELDRDTDTQYF
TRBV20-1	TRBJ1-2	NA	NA	TGCAGTGCTGGACATCGGGGACAAGGGCTTTGTAACACCTTC	CSAGHRGQGLCNTF
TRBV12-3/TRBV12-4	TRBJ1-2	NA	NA	TGTGCCAGCACAAATGAAAGGGGACGCTATGGCTACACCTTC	CASTNERGRYGYTF
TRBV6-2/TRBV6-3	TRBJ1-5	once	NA	TGTGCCACCCAGGGACTTGGGCTTTATAGCAATCAGCCCCAGCATTTT	CATQGLGLYSNQPQHF
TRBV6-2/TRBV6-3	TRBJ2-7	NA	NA	TGTGCCAGCAGGCTAGGGGGAGTTCCCTACGAGCAGTACTTC	CASRLGGVPYEQYF
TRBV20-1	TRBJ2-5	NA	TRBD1	TGCAGTGCTAGCGTGGCAGGGGGCCGAGAAGAGACCCAGTACTTC	CSASVAGGREETQYF
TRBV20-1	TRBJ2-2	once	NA	TGCAGTGCTTTAAGCGAGACACGGACCACCGGGGAGCTGTTTTTT	CSALSETRTTGELFF